The T cell receptor beta chain under discussion was sequenced for a study of T cells in Graves' hyperthyroidism and ophthalmopathy. The source material, RNA transcripts, was used to amplify TCR beta CDR3 regions. Carried out on the TCR CDR3, a first-round RT-PCR used the HTBI primer set. One entry per CDR3 protein, called by TCRdb with MiXCR from the multiplex PCR reads. The data contain around 540,000 distinct CDR3 sequences, roughly a sixth of them singletons. Ten or more counts support this clonotype. Germline V CDR1 and CDR2: MNHEY, SMNVEV (reference sequence). This CDR3 contains 14 residues. Between the trimmed V and J ends, which lost 5 bases and 4 bases, there was a span of 14 bases.

This sequence originates from a woman aged 25 to 45 with Graves' ophthalmopathy. This sequence joins TRBV27 and TRBJ1-1, with unresolved D. The sample consisted of blood. As DNA, the CDR3 is TGTGCCAGCAGTCTGGACCTTGTTAGCACTGAAGCTTTCTTT. This codes for CASSLDLVSTEAFF.